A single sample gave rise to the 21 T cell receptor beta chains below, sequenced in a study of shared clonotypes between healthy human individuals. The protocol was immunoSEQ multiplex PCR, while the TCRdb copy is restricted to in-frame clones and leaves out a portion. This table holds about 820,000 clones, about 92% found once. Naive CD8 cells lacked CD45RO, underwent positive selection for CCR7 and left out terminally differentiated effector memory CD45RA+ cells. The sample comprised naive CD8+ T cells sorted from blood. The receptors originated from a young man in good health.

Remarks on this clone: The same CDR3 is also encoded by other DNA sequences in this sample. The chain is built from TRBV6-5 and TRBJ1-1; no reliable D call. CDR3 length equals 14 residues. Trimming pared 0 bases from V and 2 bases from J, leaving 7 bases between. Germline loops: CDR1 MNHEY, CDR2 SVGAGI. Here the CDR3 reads CASSYSGTNTEAFF. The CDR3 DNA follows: TGTGCCAGCAGTTACTCTGGCACCAACACTGAAGCTTTCTTT.

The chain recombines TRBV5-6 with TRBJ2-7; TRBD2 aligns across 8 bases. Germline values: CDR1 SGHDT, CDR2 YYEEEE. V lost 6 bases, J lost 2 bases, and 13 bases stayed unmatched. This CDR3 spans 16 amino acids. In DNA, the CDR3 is TGTGCCAGCAACACCGGGAGGGCCTTATCTCCCTACGAGCAGTACTTC. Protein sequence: CASNTGRALSPYEQYF.

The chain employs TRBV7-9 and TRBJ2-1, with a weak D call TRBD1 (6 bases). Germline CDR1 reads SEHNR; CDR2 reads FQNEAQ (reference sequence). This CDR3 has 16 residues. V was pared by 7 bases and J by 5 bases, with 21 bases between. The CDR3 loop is CASTGAGTPHDNEQFF. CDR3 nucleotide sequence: TGTGCCAGCACCGGGGCCGGGACACCCCATGACAATGAGCAGTTCTTC. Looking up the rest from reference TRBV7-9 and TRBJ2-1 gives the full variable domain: DTGVSQNPRHKITKRGQNVTFRCDPISEHNRLYWYRQTLGQGPEFLTYFQNEAQLEKSRLLSDRFSAERPKGSFSTLEIQRTEQGDSAMYLCASTGAGTPHDNEQFFGPGTRLTVL.

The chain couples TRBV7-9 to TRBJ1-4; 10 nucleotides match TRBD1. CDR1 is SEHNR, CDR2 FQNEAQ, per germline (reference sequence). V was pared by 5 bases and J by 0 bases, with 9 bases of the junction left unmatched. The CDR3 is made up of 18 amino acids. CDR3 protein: CASSPGTGDRPTNEKLFF. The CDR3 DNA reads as TGTGCCAGCAGCCCCGGGACAGGGGATCGCCCAACTAATGAAAAACTGTTTTTT.

This chain's CDR3 is CASKGGRGPEAFF. In DNA, the CDR3 is TGTGCCAGCAAGGGAGGCAGGGGCCCTGAAGCTTTCTTT. The chain carries TRBV6-1 and TRBJ1-1, with D possibly matching TRBD1 (6 bases). Looked up from germline, CDR1 is MNHNS and CDR2 is SASEGT. This CDR3 spans 13 amino acids. V dropped 7 bases and J dropped 6 bases, with 15 bases sitting between them.

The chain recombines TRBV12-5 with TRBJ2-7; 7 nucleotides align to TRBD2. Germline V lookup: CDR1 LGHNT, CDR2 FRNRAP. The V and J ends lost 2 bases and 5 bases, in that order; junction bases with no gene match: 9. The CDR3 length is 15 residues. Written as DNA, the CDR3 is TGTGCTAGTGGTTTGTGGGCGGGAGAGCCTCACGAGCAGTACTTC. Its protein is CASGLWAGEPHEQYF.

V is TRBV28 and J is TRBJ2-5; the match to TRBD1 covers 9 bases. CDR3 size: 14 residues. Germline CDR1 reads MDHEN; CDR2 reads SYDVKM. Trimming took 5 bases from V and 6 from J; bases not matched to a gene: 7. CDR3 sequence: CASSDRGVKKTQYF. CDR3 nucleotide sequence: TGTGCCAGCAGTGACAGGGGGGTGAAAAAGACCCAGTACTTC.

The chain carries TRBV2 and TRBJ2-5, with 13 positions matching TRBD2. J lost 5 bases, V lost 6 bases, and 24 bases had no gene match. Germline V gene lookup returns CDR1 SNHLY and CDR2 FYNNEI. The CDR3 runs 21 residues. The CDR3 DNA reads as TGTGCCAGCAGAAGAGGGACTAGCGGGAAGGAATGGAGGGGGGGAATGGAGACCCAGTACTTC. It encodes CASRRGTSGKEWRGGMETQYF.

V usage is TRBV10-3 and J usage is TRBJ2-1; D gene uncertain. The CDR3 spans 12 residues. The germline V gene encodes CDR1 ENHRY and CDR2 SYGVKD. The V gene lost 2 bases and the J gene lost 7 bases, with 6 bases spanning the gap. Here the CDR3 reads CAISEVQNEQFF. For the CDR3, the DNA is TGTGCCATCAGTGAGGTCCAAAATGAGCAGTTCTTC.

In DNA form, the CDR3 reads TGTGCCAGCAGTCCCCCGGTTGTTGGTAACGAGCAGTACTTC. This gives the protein CASSPPVVGNEQYF. V is TRBV28 and J is TRBJ2-7; D unresolved. This CDR3 is built from 14 residues. The V and J ends lost 5 bases and 5 bases respectively, with 16 bases between them. From germline, CDR1 is MDHEN and CDR2 SYDVKM. The whole variable domain, remainder taken from reference TRBV28 and TRBJ2-7, is DVKVTQSSRYLVKRTGEKVFLECVQDMDHENMFWYRQDPGLGLRLIYFSYDVKMKEKGDIPEGYSVSREKKERFSLILESASTNQTSMYLCASSPPVVGNEQYFGPGTRLTVT.

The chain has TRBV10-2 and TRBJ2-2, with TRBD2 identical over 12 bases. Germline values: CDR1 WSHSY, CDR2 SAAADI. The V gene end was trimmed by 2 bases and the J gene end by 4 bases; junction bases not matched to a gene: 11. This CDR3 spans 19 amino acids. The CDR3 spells CASSEPRTSGTSATGELFF. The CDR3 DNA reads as TGCGCCAGCAGTGAGCCTCGGACTAGCGGGACCTCAGCCACCGGGGAGCTGTTTTTT.

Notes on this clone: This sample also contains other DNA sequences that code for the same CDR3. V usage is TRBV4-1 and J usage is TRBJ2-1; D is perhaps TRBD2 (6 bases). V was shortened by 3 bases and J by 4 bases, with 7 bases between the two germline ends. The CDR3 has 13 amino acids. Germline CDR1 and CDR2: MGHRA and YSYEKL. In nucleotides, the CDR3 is TGCGCCAGCAGCCAGGGAGGATACAATGAGCAGTTCTTC. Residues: CASSQGGYNEQFF.

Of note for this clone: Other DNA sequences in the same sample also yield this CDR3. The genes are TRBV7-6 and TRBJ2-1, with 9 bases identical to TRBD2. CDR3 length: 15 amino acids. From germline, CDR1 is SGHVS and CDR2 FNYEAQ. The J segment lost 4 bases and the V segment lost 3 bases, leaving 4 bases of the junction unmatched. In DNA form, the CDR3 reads TGTGCCAGCAGCTTGAGACTAGCGGCGTACAATGAGCAGTTCTTC. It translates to CASSLRLAAYNEQFF.

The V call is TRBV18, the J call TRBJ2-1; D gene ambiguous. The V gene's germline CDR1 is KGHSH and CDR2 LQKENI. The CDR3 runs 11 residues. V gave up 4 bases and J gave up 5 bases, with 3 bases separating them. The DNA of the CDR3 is TGTGCCAGCTCACGAGACAATGAGCAGTTCTTC. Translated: CASSRDNEQFF.

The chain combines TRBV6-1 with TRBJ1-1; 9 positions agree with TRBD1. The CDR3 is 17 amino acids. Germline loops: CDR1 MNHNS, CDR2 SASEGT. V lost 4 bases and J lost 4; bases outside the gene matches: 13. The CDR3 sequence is CASSVLVYRGLGTEAFF. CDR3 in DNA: TGTGCCAGCAGTGTTCTAGTGTACAGGGGGCTCGGCACTGAAGCTTTCTTT.

CDR3 in amino acids: CASSPTDYNYNEQFF. CDR3 nucleotide sequence: TGTGCCAGCAGTCCAACGGACTACAATTACAATGAGCAGTTCTTC. The rearrangement links TRBV27 to TRBJ2-1; a weak D match, TRBD2 (6 bases). Germline V lookup: CDR1 MNHEY, CDR2 SMNVEV (reference sequence). This CDR3 is built from 15 residues. With 5 bases removed from V and 4 bases from J, the gap between germline ends came to 15 bases.

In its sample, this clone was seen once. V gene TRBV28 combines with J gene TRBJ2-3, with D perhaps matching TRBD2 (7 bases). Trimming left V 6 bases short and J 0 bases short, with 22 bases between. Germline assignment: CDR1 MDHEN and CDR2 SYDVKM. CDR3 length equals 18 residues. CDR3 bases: TGTGCCAGCAGCCCAGGGGCGGGAGCGTACCCTAGCACAGATACGCAGTATTTT. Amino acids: CASSPGAGAYPSTDTQYF.

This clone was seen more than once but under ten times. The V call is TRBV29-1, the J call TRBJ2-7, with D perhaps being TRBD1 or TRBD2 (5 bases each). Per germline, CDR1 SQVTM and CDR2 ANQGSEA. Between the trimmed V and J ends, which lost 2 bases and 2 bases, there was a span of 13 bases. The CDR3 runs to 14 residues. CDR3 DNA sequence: TGCAGCGTTGAATTGGGGACGGAGACCTACGAGCAGTACTTC. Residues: CSVELGTETYEQYF.

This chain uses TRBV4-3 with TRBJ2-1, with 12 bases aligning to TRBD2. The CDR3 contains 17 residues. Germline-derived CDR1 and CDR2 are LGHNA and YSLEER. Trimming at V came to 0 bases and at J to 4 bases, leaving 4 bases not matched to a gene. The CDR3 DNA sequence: TGCGCCAGCAGCCAAGATTTCGGACTAGCGGGGTACAATGAGCAGTTCTTC. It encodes CASSQDFGLAGYNEQFF.

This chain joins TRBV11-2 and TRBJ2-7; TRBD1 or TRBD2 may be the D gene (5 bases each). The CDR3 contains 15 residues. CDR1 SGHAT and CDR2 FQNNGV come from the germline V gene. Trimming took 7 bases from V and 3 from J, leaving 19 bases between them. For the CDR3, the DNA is TGTGCCAGCAACGGGGACGTAAGCTCCTTCTACGAGCAGTACTTC. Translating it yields CASNGDVSSFYEQYF.

The CDR3 protein is CASSLTPEHEQYF. CDR3 nucleotide sequence: TGTGCCAGCAGTTTGACCCCGGAGCACGAGCAGTACTTC. The V and J genes are TRBV27 and TRBJ2-7; no clear D gene. This CDR3 has 13 residues. Germline-derived CDR1 and CDR2 are MNHEY and SMNVEV (reference sequence). The ends were cut back, 3 bases at V and 5 bases at J, with 11 bases in the middle.